The 31 T cell receptor beta chains below come from one sample, sequenced in a study of T-cell reconstitution after alpha-beta-depleted transplantation in children. For TCRbeta, the library was prepared with unique molecular identifiers. TCRdb reprocessed the PCR reads with MiXCR, giving one entry per CDR3 protein. This sample has about 610,000 distinct CDR3 sequences, with roughly a tenth found just once. Sequences were derived from PBMCs from the stem cell graft donor, sampled from the stem cell graft. The receptors derive from a human donor who donated a stem cell graft to a child with acute myeloid leukemia.

The rearrangement uses TRBV4-2 and TRBJ2-7; TRBD2 matches 15 bases. The germline V gene has CDR1 LGHNA and CDR2 YNFKEQ. The CDR3 spans 17 residues. With 1 base clipped from V and 0 bases from J, the junction kept 1 base outside the gene matches. CDR3 loop: CASSQGGLAGGSYEQYF. In DNA form, the CDR3 reads TGTGCCAGCAGCCAAGGGGGACTAGCGGGAGGCTCCTACGAGCAGTACTTC.

The table lists this clonotype with many counts. This chain joins TRBV7-2 and TRBJ1-1, with no clear D. The CDR3 length is 14 residues. V was pared by 1 base and J by 1 base, with 7 bases between. The germline V gene has CDR1 SGHTA and CDR2 FQGNSA. CDR3 in DNA: TGTGCCAGCAGCTTAGGGTGGGGGAACACTGAAGCTTTCTTT. Encoded protein: CASSLGWGNTEAFF.

This clonotype was recorded a few times. This chain links TRBV4-3 with TRBJ2-7; no reliable D call. This CDR3 contains 12 residues. The V gene lost 1 base and the J gene lost 6 bases, with 7 bases spanning the gap. The germline V gene encodes CDR1 LGHNA and CDR2 YSLEER. CDR3 bases: TGCGCCAGCAGCCAAGGGCGGTCCGAGCAGTACTTC. Its protein is CASSQGRSEQYF.

This chain connects TRBV7-2 to TRBJ2-2; 8 nucleotides align to TRBD2. Unmatched junction bases numbered 10, after V lost 4 bases and J lost 6 bases. Germline loops: CDR1 SGHTA, CDR2 FQGNSA. The CDR3 totals 16 residues. The CDR3 loop is CASSSSAGLGSGELFF. In nucleotides, the CDR3 is TGTGCCAGCAGCTCCTCGGCGGGACTAGGTTCCGGGGAGCTGTTTTTT.

The V call is TRBV7-8, the J call TRBJ1-5; possibly TRBD1 for D (6 bases). Germline V gene data show CDR1 as SGHVS and CDR2 as FQNEAQ. The CDR3 length is 17 residues. Trimming left V 3 bases short and J 2 bases short, with 17 bases between. CDR3 nucleotides: TGTGCCAGCAGCTTCACCGACAGGTGGGCTGGCAATCAGCCCCAGCATTTT. Amino acid sequence: CASSFTDRWAGNQPQHF.

This clonotype was detected a few times. The V call is TRBV20-1, the J call TRBJ2-6, with D possibly TRBD1 on 6 matching bases. CDR3 length: 19 residues. Germline assignment: CDR1 DFQATT and CDR2 SNEGSKA (reference sequence). V was shortened by 0 bases and J by 0 bases, with 18 bases between the two germline ends. The CDR3 here is CSARDGLGTKISGANVLTF. The CDR3 region has the DNA TGCAGTGCTAGAGATGGGTTAGGGACAAAAATCTCTGGGGCCAACGTCCTGACTTTC.

This clonotype was observed at least ten times. The chain is built from TRBV29-1 and TRBJ2-5; 7 nucleotides line up with TRBD2. Germline values: CDR1 SQVTM, CDR2 ANQGSEA. The CDR3 totals 12 residues. The ends lost 4 bases at V and 2 bases at J; junction bases unmatched: 1. CDR3 nucleotides: TGCAGCGTTGGGACTAGTCAAGAGACCCAGTACTTC. Amino acids: CSVGTSQETQYF.

The gene calls are TRBV7-2 and TRBJ2-3; D call uncertain. Trimming shortened V by 1 base and J by 2 bases, and 10 bases separated the two germline ends. Germline values: CDR1 SGHTA, CDR2 FQGNSA. The CDR3 has 15 amino acids. The CDR3 loop is CASSLVSEYTDTQYF. CDR3 DNA sequence: TGTGCCAGCAGCTTAGTCTCCGAATACACAGATACGCAGTATTTT.

This clonotype was counted ten times or more. This chain uses TRBV29-1 with TRBJ1-2, with D possibly matching TRBD1 (5 bases). CDR1 and CDR2 (germline): SQVTM, ANQGSEA. The CDR3 has 13 residues. V was trimmed by 3 bases and J by 3 bases, leaving 11 bases between them. The CDR3 reads CSVEAGWDYGYTF. The CDR3 region has the DNA TGCAGCGTTGAGGCAGGGTGGGACTATGGCTACACCTTC.

This chain uses TRBV18 with TRBJ2-1; 12 nucleotides align to TRBD2. This CDR3 contains 15 residues. V lost 3 bases and J lost 9; bases outside the gene matches: 6. The V gene's germline CDR1 is KGHSH and CDR2 LQKENI. The CDR3 reads CASSPLAGGGVEQFF. CDR3 bases: TGTGCCAGCTCACCTCTAGCGGGAGGGGGTGTTGAGCAGTTCTTC.

The chain recombines TRBV6-5 with TRBJ2-7, with 13 bases fitting TRBD2. Germline V gives CDR1 MNHEY, CDR2 SVGAGI. V was clipped by 2 bases and J by 0 bases; unmatched bases: 7. The CDR3 extends over 18 amino acids. The CDR3 loop is CASSYGAGLAGSSYEQYF. In DNA, the CDR3 is TGTGCCAGCAGTTACGGGGCGGGACTAGCGGGGTCCTCCTACGAGCAGTACTTC.

CDR3 sequence reads: CATSIDRGPNTGELFF. CDR3 DNA sequence: TGTGCCACCAGCATCGACAGGGGCCCGAACACCGGGGAGCTGTTTTTT. V and J are TRBV15 and TRBJ2-2, with 8 bases lining up with TRBD1. J gave up 0 bases and V 4 bases, and 4 bases lay outside the gene matches. Germline CDR1 and CDR2: LNHNV and YYDKDF (reference sequence). The length of the CDR3 is 16 residues.

J is TRBJ2-2 and V is TRBV4-3; D ambiguous. V lost 1 base and J 1 base, leaving 10 bases between the germline ends. The V gene's germline CDR1 is LGHNA and CDR2 YSLEER. This CDR3 is built from 16 residues. In DNA, the CDR3 is TGCGCCAGCAGCCAAGTTATCCGGGTGAACACCGGGGAGCTGTTTTTT. Protein sequence: CASSQVIRVNTGELFF.

The sample holds many counts of this clonotype. The rearrangement uses TRBV25-1 and TRBJ2-7, with D perhaps TRBD1 (6 bases). The V gene lost 2 bases and the J gene lost 4 bases, with 6 bases spanning the gap. The CDR3 loop spans 12 amino acids. CDR1 and CDR2 (germline): MGHDK, SYGVNS. The CDR3: CASSEQGYEQYF. The CDR3 DNA reads as TGTGCCAGCAGTGAACAGGGGTACGAGCAGTACTTC.

The sample holds a few counts of this clonotype. V is TRBV12-3 or TRBV12-4 and J is TRBJ2-5, with a tentative D call TRBD2 (5 bases). V was shortened by 11 bases and J by 4 bases, with 14 bases between the two germline ends. This CDR3 region has 12 residues. CDR3 in DNA: TGTGCCTCACTAGGGAGTGGAGAGACCCAGTACTTC. It is translated as CASLGSGETQYF.

The rearrangement links TRBV29-1 to TRBJ2-3; 8 positions match TRBD2. Germline CDR1 reads SQVTM; CDR2 reads ANQGSEA. CDR3 length equals 14 residues. V lost 4 bases to trimming and J lost 3 bases; unmatched junction nucleotides: 6. The CDR3 nucleotides are TGCAGCGTTGGAGGCAGCGGGGGAACAGATACGCAGTATTTT. Protein product: CSVGGSGGTDTQYF.

This chain uses TRBV5-1 with TRBJ2-7; the match to TRBD2 covers 8 bases. V shed 1 base, J shed 2 bases, and the junction held 11 bases outside the gene matches. The CDR3 spans 17 residues. Germline V gives CDR1 SGHRS, CDR2 YFSETQ. CDR3 DNA: TGCGCCAGCAGCTTGTTCCCAACGACTAGCGAACCCTACGAGCAGTACTTC. Its protein is CASSLFPTTSEPYEQYF. Supplemented by reference TRBV5-1 and TRBJ2-7, the full variable domain reads KAGVTQTPRYLIKTRGQQVTLSCSPISGHRSVSWYQQTPGQGLQFLFEYFSETQRNKGNFPGRFSGRQFSNSRSEMNVSTLELGDSALYLCASSLFPTTSEPYEQYFGPGTRLTVT.

This clonotype appeared a few times. This chain links TRBV6-1 with TRBJ2-2; 11 nucleotides align to TRBD2. V lost 11 bases, J lost 4 bases, and 12 bases stayed unmatched. This CDR3 region has 16 residues. Germline loops: CDR1 MNHNS, CDR2 SASEGT. The CDR3 spells CAVRLAGFTGTGELFF. The DNA of the CDR3 is TGTGCCGTCCGACTAGCGGGATTTACGGGCACCGGGGAGCTGTTTTTT.

This clonotype was seen a handful of times. The chain uses TRBV28 and TRBJ1-1, with 8 bases aligning to TRBD1. The CDR3 has 16 amino acids. V trimming: 6 bases; J trimming: 2 bases; junction bases outside the gene matches: 11. Germline V CDR1 and CDR2: MDHEN, SYDVKM. CDR3 residues: CASSYGQGGANTEAFF. In DNA form, the CDR3 reads TGTGCCAGCAGCTACGGACAGGGAGGGGCCAACACTGAAGCTTTCTTT. Using reference TRBV28 and TRBJ1-1 for the parts outside the CDR3, the full variable domain is DVKVTQSSRYLVKRTGEKVFLECVQDMDHENMFWYRQDPGLGLRLIYFSYDVKMKEKGDIPEGYSVSREKKERFSLILESASTNQTSMYLCASSYGQGGANTEAFFGQGTRLTVV.

V usage is TRBV5-1 and J usage is TRBJ2-3, with unresolved D. Trimming cost V 5 bases and J 2 bases, with 18 bases left between them. The CDR3 covers 16 residues. The germline gives CDR1 SGHRS, CDR2 YFSETQ. The CDR3 DNA sequence: TGCGCCAGCAGATTCTCACGGGTCCGGGCCACAGATACGCAGTATTTT. Translating gives CASRFSRVRATDTQYF.

This clonotype showed up many times. The J gene is TRBJ2-1, the V gene TRBV7-2; tentatively, D is TRBD2 (6 bases). The V end was cut by 0 bases, the J end by 9 bases, with 18 bases between. CDR3 size: 16 residues. Germline V gene sequence: CDR1 SGHTA, CDR2 FQGNSA. CDR3 sequence reads: CASSLAAGSISGEQFF. The CDR3 DNA follows: TGTGCCAGCAGCTTAGCTGCGGGATCCATTTCGGGTGAGCAGTTCTTC.

This clonotype was counted at least ten times. The chain has TRBV27 and TRBJ2-2; D is unclear. Germline V gene lookup returns CDR1 MNHEY and CDR2 SMNVEV (reference sequence). V was trimmed by 6 bases and J by 5 bases, leaving 10 bases between them. The CDR3 is 13 residues long. The DNA of the CDR3 is TGTGCCAGCAGCTTAAGTCGGACCGGGGAGCTGTTTTTT. Protein product: CASSLSRTGELFF.

The chain links TRBV20-1 to TRBJ2-1; 10 nucleotides line up with TRBD2. Germline loops: CDR1 DFQATT, CDR2 SNEGSKA (reference sequence). This CDR3 contains 14 residues. V lost 3 bases to trimming and J lost 10 bases; unmatched junction nucleotides: 9. CDR3 loop: CSARGASGSPEQFF. As DNA, the CDR3 is TGCAGTGCTAGGGGAGCTAGCGGGAGCCCGGAGCAGTTCTTC.

This clonotype was recorded a few times. V usage is TRBV7-2 and J usage is TRBJ1-2; D is unresolved. Per germline, CDR1 SGHTA and CDR2 FQGNSA. The CDR3 is 15 amino acids. Between the trimmed V and J ends, which lost 4 bases and 8 bases, there was a span of 20 bases. CDR3 sequence reads: CASSSSMARIEGYTF. CDR3 nucleotides: TGTGCCAGCAGCTCTAGTATGGCCAGGATCGAAGGCTACACCTTC.

This clonotype was detected ten times or more. The chain links TRBV5-1 to TRBJ2-1, with 11 nucleotides matching TRBD2. The CDR3 totals 17 residues. V gave up 2 bases and J gave up 5 bases; unmatched junction bases: 9. Per germline, CDR1 SGHRS and CDR2 YFSETQ. The CDR3 is CASSLDSGRAPHNEQFF. Here the CDR3 DNA reads TGCGCCAGCAGCTTAGATAGCGGGAGGGCCCCTCACAATGAGCAGTTCTTC.

About this clonotype: Mismatch with germline at one junction end may stem from a read error. V and J are TRBV6-9 and TRBJ2-5; TRBD2 matches at 7 bases. Germline CDR1 reads MNHGY; CDR2 reads SVAAGI. This CDR3 is 14 amino acids long. The CDR3 DNA reads as TGTGCCAGCACTTATCAGGCGGGAGTCGGGAGCCAGTACTTC. Protein product: CASTYQAGVGSQYF.

This clonotype was picked up many times. J is TRBJ1-1 and V is TRBV29-1; D is possibly TRBD1 (5 bases). Germline CDR1 reads SQVTM; CDR2 reads ANQGSEA. This CDR3 is built from 12 residues. The V and J ends lost 2 bases and 4 bases respectively, with 8 bases between them. In DNA, the CDR3 is TGCAGCGTTGAATTGGGGGTCACTGAAGCTTTCTTT. As protein: CSVELGVTEAFF.

In this sample, this clonotype turned up a few times. This chain connects TRBV20-1 to TRBJ2-5; 9 positions match TRBD2. The CDR3 totals 16 residues. Germline CDR1 DFQATT, CDR2 SNEGSKA (reference sequence). Trimming took 2 bases from V and 0 from J; bases not matched to a gene: 7. The CDR3 sequence: CSARRVTSGDQETQYF. CDR3 bases: TGCAGTGCTAGACGGGTGACTAGCGGAGACCAAGAGACCCAGTACTTC.

In its sample, this clonotype was seen many times. This chain connects TRBV28 to TRBJ2-1; tentatively, D is TRBD1 (6 bases). Germline CDR1 reads MDHEN; CDR2 reads SYDVKM. This CDR3 has 11 residues. V shed 8 bases and J shed 13 bases, with 15 bases lying between them. CDR3 loop: CASHRAQHQFF. In DNA form, the CDR3 reads TGTGCCAGCCACAGGGCCCAACATCAGTTCTTC.

This clonotype was counted between two and nine times. The chain has TRBV15 and TRBJ2-5, with a weak D call TRBD1 (5 bases). Trimming removed 0 bases from V and 5 bases from J, with 7 bases in between. This CDR3 spans 13 amino acids. Germline CDR1 reads LNHNV; CDR2 reads YYDKDF (reference sequence). The CDR3: CATSRDGAETQYF. CDR3 DNA sequence: TGTGCCACCAGCAGAGATGGGGCGGAGACCCAGTACTTC.

Many counts were recorded for this clonotype. V is TRBV7-9 and J is TRBJ2-7, with D possibly being TRBD2 (5 bases). CDR1 is SEHNR and CDR2 is FQNEAQ in the germline V gene (reference sequence). There are 15 residues in the CDR3. V was pared by 1 base and J by 0 bases, with 10 bases between. CDR3 in DNA: TGTGCCAGCAGCTTAGTAGGACGGGGCTCCTACGAGCAGTACTTC. Amino acid sequence: CASSLVGRGSYEQYF.